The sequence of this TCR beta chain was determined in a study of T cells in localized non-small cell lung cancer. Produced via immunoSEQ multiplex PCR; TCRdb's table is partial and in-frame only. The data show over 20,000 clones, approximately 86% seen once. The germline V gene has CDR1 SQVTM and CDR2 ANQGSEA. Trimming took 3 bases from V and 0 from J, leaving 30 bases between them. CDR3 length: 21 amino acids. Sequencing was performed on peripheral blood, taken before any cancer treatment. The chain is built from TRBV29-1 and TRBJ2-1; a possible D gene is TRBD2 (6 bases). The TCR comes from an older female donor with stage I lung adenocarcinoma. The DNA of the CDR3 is TGCAGCGTTGATGGGCTAAGTGCTAGGGCGGGGTGGTTAAGCTCCTACAATGAGCAGTTCTTC. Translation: CSVDGLSARAGWLSSYNEQFF.